Shown below are 4 T cell receptor beta chains from a single sample sequenced in a study of Graves' ophthalmopathy and Graves' hyperthyroidism. Amplification of the TCR beta CDR3 regions used RNA transcripts (as template). The library came from an HTBI-primed first-round RT-PCR and a second-round multiplex PCR. MiXCR, applied by TCRdb to the multiplex PCR reads, yields one record per CDR3 protein. Seen here are 1 million to 1.3 million distinct CDR3 sequences, about 38% observed once, and the top ten hold roughly 11%. What was sequenced was peripheral blood or thyroid tissue (not recorded which). The receptors stem from an adult man with Graves' hyperthyroidism.

The CDR3 sequence is CATSDWTGELFF. Written as DNA, the CDR3 is TGTGCCACCAGTGATTGGACAGGGGAGCTGTTTTTT. This sequence joins TRBV24-1 and TRBJ2-2; TRBD1 might be the D (5 bases). V was shortened by 2 bases and J by 8 bases, with 5 bases between the two germline ends. CDR3 size: 12 residues. Germline loops: CDR1 KGHDR, CDR2 SFDVKD.

Ten or more counts support this clonotype. The V gene is TRBV2, the J gene TRBJ1-4, with D possibly being TRBD1 (6 bases). This CDR3 is built from 13 residues. Germline-derived CDR1 and CDR2 are SNHLY and FYNNEI. Trimming pared 7 bases from V and 8 bases from J, leaving 14 bases between. The CDR3 DNA follows: TGTGCCAGCATGCGGACAGTCGGGGAAAAACTGTTTTTT. It specifies CASMRTVGEKLFF.

The rearrangement joins TRBV29-1 to TRBJ1-4; the match to TRBD1 covers 8 bases. CDR1 and CDR2 from the germline V gene are SQVTM and ANQGSEA. This CDR3 contains 12 residues. The CDR3 here is CSYVQGGGKLFF. For the CDR3, the DNA is TGCAGTTACGTACAGGGGGGTGGAAAACTGTTTTTT. Based on the CDR3 plus reference TRBV29-1 and TRBJ1-4, the full variable domain is SAVISQKPSRDICQRGTSLTIQCQVDSQVTMMFWYRQQPGQSLTLIATANQGSEATYESGFVIDKFPISRPNLTFSTLTVSNMSPEDSSIYLCSYVQGGGKLFFGSGTQLSVL.

The CDR3, as DNA: TGTGCCAGCAGCTTAGGGACAGGGGCCTACAATGAAAAACTGTTTTTT. Protein sequence: CASSLGTGAYNEKLFF. The V call is TRBV7-2, the J call TRBJ1-4, with TRBD1 matching over 9 bases. J gave up 5 bases and V 1 base, and 5 bases lay outside the gene matches. The CDR3 length is 16 residues. Germline V lookup: CDR1 SGHTA, CDR2 FQGNSA.